This section outlines one T cell receptor beta chain sequence together with its context. The data were obtained in a study of T cell changes during pregnancy in multiple sclerosis. Unmatched junction bases numbered 6, after V lost 5 bases and J lost 0 bases. The V gene's germline CDR1 is SGHTA and CDR2 FQGNSA. This CDR3 is 15 amino acids long. Repertoires were generated with immunoSEQ multiplex PCR, while TCRdb's copy carries only in-frame clones and drops some. Here the sample spans approximately 49,000 clones, roughly 85% being singletons. The TCR originated in a female donor with multiple sclerosis, enrolled in a pregnancy study. The V and J genes are TRBV7-2 and TRBJ2-7, with 8 bases matching TRBD1. The sequenced sample was CD4+ T cells from peripheral blood mononuclear cells, obtained in the second trimester of pregnancy. CDR3 region: CASSLDRGVSYEQYF. The CDR3 DNA reads TGTGCCAGCAGCCTCGACAGGGGCGTCTCCTACGAGCAGTACTTC.